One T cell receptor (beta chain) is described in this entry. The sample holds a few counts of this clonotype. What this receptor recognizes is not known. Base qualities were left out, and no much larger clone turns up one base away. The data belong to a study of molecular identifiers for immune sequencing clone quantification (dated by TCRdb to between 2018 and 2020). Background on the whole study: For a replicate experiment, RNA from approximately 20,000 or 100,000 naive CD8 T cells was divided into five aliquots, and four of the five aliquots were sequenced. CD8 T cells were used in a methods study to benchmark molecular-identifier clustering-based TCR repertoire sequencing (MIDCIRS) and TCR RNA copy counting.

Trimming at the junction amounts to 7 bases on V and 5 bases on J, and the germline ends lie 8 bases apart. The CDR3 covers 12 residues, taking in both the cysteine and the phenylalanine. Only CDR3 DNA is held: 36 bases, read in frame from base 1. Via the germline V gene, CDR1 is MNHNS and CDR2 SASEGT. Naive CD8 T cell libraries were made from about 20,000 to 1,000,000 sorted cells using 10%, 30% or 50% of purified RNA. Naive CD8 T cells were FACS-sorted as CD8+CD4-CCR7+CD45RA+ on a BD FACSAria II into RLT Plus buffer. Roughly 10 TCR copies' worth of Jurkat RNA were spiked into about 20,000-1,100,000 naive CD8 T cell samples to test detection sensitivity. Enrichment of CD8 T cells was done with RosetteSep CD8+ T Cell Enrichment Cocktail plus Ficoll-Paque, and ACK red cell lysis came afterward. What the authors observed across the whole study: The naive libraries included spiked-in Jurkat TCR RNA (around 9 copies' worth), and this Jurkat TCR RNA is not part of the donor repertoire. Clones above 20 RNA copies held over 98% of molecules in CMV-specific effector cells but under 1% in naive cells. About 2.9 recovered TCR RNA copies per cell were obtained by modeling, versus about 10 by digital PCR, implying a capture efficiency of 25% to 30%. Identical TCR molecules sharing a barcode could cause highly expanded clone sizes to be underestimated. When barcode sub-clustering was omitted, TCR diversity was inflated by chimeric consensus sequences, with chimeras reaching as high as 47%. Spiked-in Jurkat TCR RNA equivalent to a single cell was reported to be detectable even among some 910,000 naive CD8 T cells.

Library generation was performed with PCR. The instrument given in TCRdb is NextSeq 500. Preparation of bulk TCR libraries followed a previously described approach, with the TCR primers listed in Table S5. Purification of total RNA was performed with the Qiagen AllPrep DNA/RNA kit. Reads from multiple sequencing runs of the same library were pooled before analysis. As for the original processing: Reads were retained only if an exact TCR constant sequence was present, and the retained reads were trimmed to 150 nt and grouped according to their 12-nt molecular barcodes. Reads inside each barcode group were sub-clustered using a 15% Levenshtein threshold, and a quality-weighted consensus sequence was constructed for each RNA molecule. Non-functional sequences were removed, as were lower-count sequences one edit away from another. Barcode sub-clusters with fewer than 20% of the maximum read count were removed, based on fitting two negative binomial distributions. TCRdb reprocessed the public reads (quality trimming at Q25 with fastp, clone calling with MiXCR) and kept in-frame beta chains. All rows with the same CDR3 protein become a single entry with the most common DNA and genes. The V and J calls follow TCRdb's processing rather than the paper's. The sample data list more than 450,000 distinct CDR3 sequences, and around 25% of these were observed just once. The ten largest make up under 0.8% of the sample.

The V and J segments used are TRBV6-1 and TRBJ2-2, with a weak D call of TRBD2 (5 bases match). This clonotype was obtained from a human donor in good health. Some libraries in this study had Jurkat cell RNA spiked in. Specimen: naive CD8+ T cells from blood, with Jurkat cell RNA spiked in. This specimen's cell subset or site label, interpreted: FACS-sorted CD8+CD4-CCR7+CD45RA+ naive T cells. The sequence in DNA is TGTGCCAGCAAGAGGGATACCGGGGAGCTGTTTTTT. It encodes CASKRDTGELFF.